These T cell receptor beta chains were read from a single sample in a study of blood T cell repertoires in COVID-19. Sequenced by immunoSEQ multiplex PCR; TCRdb stores in-frame clones only, minus some. The table includes around 84,000 clones, 70% to 90% detected once. The specimen sequenced was peripheral blood. These receptor sequences come from a man of 80 years or more with active or convalescent COVID-19. Both conserved end residues are part of each CDR3.

V	J	CDR3
TRBV6-6	TRBJ1-5	CASSGAGARGNQPQHF
TRBV12-3/TRBV12-4	TRBJ1-3	CASSRQGTIYF
TRBV2	TRBJ2-5	CASIRGMGNLETQYF
TRBV9	TRBJ2-1	CASSVGGRREGLSEQFF
TRBV9	TRBJ2-2	CASSVVAGPNTGELFF
TRBV9	TRBJ1-1	CASSPQDNLVAFF
TRBV2	TRBJ1-1	CASSVDQGTEAFF
TRBV2	TRBJ2-1	CAAEGLAEKSSYNEQFF
TRBV7-8	TRBJ1-2	CASSLGQGINYGYTF
TRBV29-1	TRBJ2-3	CSTRTTGGDTQYF
TRBV24-1	TRBJ1-5	CATSGGQDQPQHF
TRBV7-8	TRBJ1-1	CASSSYRVGTEAFF
TRBV19	TRBJ1-2	CASSASWRPPGGYTF
TRBV6-1	TRBJ1-5	CASSEGQGAAPQHF
TRBV28	TRBJ1-4	CASSLPRDSSTNEKLFF
TRBV7-9	TRBJ2-1	CASSLAGTSGSRAYNEQFF
TRBV10-3	TRBJ1-1	CAISERGNTEAFF
TRBV10-3	TRBJ1-5	CAISRGQLGQPQHF
TRBV2	TRBJ1-1	CASSVPPSGGPNTEAFF
TRBV18	TRBJ2-2	CASSPATGVSGELFF
TRBV19	TRBJ1-4	CASSMSSATNEKLFF
TRBV29-1	TRBJ1-1	CSVNRDLGTEAFF
TRBV6-1	TRBJ2-5	CASSEASRDF
TRBV9	TRBJ2-5	CASSVRGQGRGETQYF
TRBV6-5	TRBJ1-2	CASSFQGSYGYTF
TRBV27	TRBJ1-2	CASSPHPSTGNRLIEGYTF
TRBV5-1	TRBJ2-1	CASSRGDRVDEQFF
TRBV6-5	TRBJ2-1	CATSGQGYNEQFF
TRBV7-2	TRBJ2-5	CASSPYQETQYF
TRBV11-2	TRBJ1-1	CASSTLRRGRLEAFF
TRBV2	TRBJ2-2	CASSEAVPGQGTGELFF
TRBV30	TRBJ2-6	CAWRGGPGANVLTF
TRBV6-1	TRBJ2-5	CASSEGTGEETQYF
TRBV27	TRBJ2-6	CASSLAGYGANVLTF
TRBV21-1	TRBJ1-5	CAFPTGGAVQPQHF
TRBV7-2	TRBJ2-5	CASSPRGGVGETQYF
TRBV9	TRBJ1-6	CASSVQGSPLHF